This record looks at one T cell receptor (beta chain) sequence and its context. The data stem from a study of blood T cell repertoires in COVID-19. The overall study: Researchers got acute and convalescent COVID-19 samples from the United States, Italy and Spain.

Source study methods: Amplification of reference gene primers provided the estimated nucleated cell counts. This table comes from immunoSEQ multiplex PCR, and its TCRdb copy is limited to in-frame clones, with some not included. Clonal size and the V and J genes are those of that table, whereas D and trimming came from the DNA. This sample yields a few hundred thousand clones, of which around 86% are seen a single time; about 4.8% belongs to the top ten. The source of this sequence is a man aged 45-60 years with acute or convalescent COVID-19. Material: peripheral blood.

As DNA, the CDR3 is TGTGCCAGCACCAGACAGAACACTGAAGCTTTCTTT. This gives the protein CASTRQNTEAFF. The rearrangement uses TRBV9 and TRBJ1-1; D gene unclear. V lost 6 bases and J lost 1, with 7 bases in between. CDR1 and CDR2 from the germline V gene are SGDLS and YYNGEE. The length of the CDR3 is 12 residues.